This T cell receptor (beta chain) stems from a study of cytomegalovirus exposure and HLA in healthy donors. Germline V gene sequence: CDR1 LNHDA, CDR2 SQIVND (reference sequence). V was pared by 10 bases and J by 3 bases, with 10 bases of the junction left unmatched. There are 15 residues in the CDR3. The PCR used 60 Vbeta and 13 Jbeta primers. Assay: immunoSEQ multiplex PCR; the TCRdb copy retains only in-frame clones and omits some. Of 90,000 to 150,000 clones listed, 80% to 90% are singletons. The V and J genes are TRBV19 and TRBJ2-1; 9 bases line up with TRBD1. Sequencing used PBMCs. The TCR originated in a man between 40 and 49 years old in good health and CMV-seronegative. CDR3 coding DNA: TGTGCCACTCTCGGGACAGGGAATATCTACAATGAGCAGTTCTTC. It specifies CATLGTGNIYNEQFF.